What follows are 24 T cell receptor beta chains derived from one specimen sequenced in a study of T cell repertoires in cytomegalovirus infection. Each CDR3 protein gets one entry after TCRdb re-called the reads with MiXCR. Counted here are fewer than 350,000 distinct CDR3 sequences, more than 8% occurring once; the ten biggest clones make up about 4.5%. Material: PBMCs. The origin of the receptors is a human donor in good health (CMV status not recorded). Some clones in this sample may be carry-over from other donors' samples.

This clonotype has a handful of counts. The chain has TRBV6-8 and TRBJ2-3; no definite D call. Trimming pared 4 bases from V and 3 bases from J, leaving 20 bases between. CDR3 length equals 17 residues. The V gene's germline CDR1 is MNHGY and CDR2 SAAAGT. Here the CDR3 DNA reads TGTGCCAGCAGTTCAAGACACCGAAAGTATTCTACAGATACGCAGTATTTT. Residues: CASSSRHRKYSTDTQYF.

This clonotype was detected a few times. The chain combines TRBV20-1 with TRBJ2-3, with D possibly matching TRBD1 (6 bases). The CDR3 is made up of 12 amino acids. The germline CDR1 and CDR2 sequences are DFQATT and SNEGSKA (reference sequence). V lost 7 bases to trimming and J lost 3 bases, with 11 bases between them. The CDR3 region has the DNA TGCAGTGTATATCAGGGGACAGATACGCAGTATTTT. It codes for CSVYQGTDTQYF.

V and J are TRBV3-1 and TRBJ1-1; tentatively, D is TRBD1 (5 bases). V dropped 3 bases and J dropped 1 base, with 15 bases sitting between them. Germline loops: CDR1 LGHDT, CDR2 YNNKEL (reference sequence). The CDR3 spans 16 residues. CDR3 in amino acids: CASSQATGRKNTEAFF. The CDR3 nucleotides are TGTGCCAGCAGCCAGGCGACGGGACGGAAGAACACTGAAGCTTTCTTT.

This chain joins TRBV19 and TRBJ2-7, with TRBD2 matching 11 bases. Trimming at V came to 3 bases and at J to 3 bases, leaving 4 bases not matched to a gene. The CDR3 is 15 residues long. Per the germline V gene, CDR1 is LNHDA and CDR2 is SQIVND (reference sequence). CDR3 sequence: CASSIALAGDYEQYF. CDR3 bases: TGTGCCAGTAGTATTGCACTAGCGGGGGACTACGAGCAGTACTTC.

Many counts were recorded for this clonotype. The chain has TRBV11-3 and TRBJ2-2; TRBD2 might be the D (5 bases). From germline, CDR1 is SGHNT and CDR2 YENEEA. The CDR3 runs to 15 residues. Trimming left V 8 bases short and J 6 bases short, with 19 bases between. As DNA, the CDR3 is TGTGCCAGCCGGAGGCGAAGAAGGTGGGCCGGGGAGCTGTTTTTT. Its translation: CASRRRRRWAGELFF.

This chain uses TRBV20-1 with TRBJ1-6, with a weak D call TRBD1 (5 bases). CDR3 length: 14 residues. Trimming stripped 2 bases from V and 3 bases from J, with 8 bases between. Germline lookup yields CDR1 DFQATT and CDR2 SNEGSKA (reference sequence). The CDR3 DNA reads TGCAGTGCTAGACCCAGGGACTATAATTCACCCCTCCACTTT. This encodes CSARPRDYNSPLHF.

This clonotype was counted ten times or more. V usage is TRBV7-2 and J usage is TRBJ2-1, with D maybe TRBD1 (6 bases). CDR1 and CDR2 from the germline V gene are SGHTA and FQGNSA. V lost 5 bases and J 9 bases, leaving 17 bases between the germline ends. This CDR3 is 14 amino acids long. This CDR3 is CASSPSWGLGEQFF. CDR3 bases: TGTGCCAGCAGCCCCTCGTGGGGGCTTGGTGAGCAGTTCTTC.

Ten or more counts support this clonotype. The CDR3 DNA sequence: TGTGCCAGCAGCCCCCCAGTCCGAACGGAGGAGCAGTACTTC. Translating it yields CASSPPVRTEEQYF. The chain uses TRBV7-9 and TRBJ2-7; D gene unclear. The CDR3 is 14 amino acids. In germline, CDR1 is SEHNR, CDR2 FQNEAQ (reference sequence). Trimming removed 5 bases from V and 7 bases from J, with 18 bases in between.

At least ten counts were recorded for this clonotype. V usage is TRBV11-2 and J usage is TRBJ2-3; tentative D call: TRBD1 (7 bases). Trimming removed 5 bases from V and 2 bases from J, with 14 bases in between. Germline V lookup: CDR1 SGHAT, CDR2 FQNNGV. The CDR3 covers 15 residues. This chain's CDR3 is CASSRPGGTTDTQYF. In nucleotides, the CDR3 is TGTGCCAGCAGCCGTCCAGGGGGGACCACAGATACGCAGTATTTT.

This clonotype was counted a few times. The chain combines TRBV4-3 with TRBJ2-1, with 11 bases aligning to TRBD2. In germline, CDR1 is LGHNA, CDR2 YSLEER. CDR3 length equals 18 residues. The V gene end was trimmed by 0 bases and the J gene end by 7 bases; junction bases not matched to a gene: 11. CDR3 DNA sequence: TGCGCCAGCAGCCAAGAGCCTAGACTAGCGGGATACGGGAATGAGCAGTTCTTC. Protein product: CASSQEPRLAGYGNEQFF.

This clonotype was found many times. The chain couples TRBV7-2 to TRBJ2-1; 11 bases match TRBD2. CDR1 is SGHTA and CDR2 is FQGNSA in the germline V gene. V shed 5 bases, J shed 4 bases, and the junction held 4 bases outside the gene matches. The CDR3 runs to 15 residues. This CDR3 reads CASSPTSGGYNEQFF. DNA of the CDR3: TGTGCCAGCAGCCCCACTAGCGGGGGATACAATGAGCAGTTCTTC.

There are a few counts of this clonotype. The chain has TRBV12-3 or TRBV12-4 and TRBJ2-1, with 7 bases that match TRBD2. The CDR3 consists of 18 residues. The junction had 9 bases not matched to a gene; V was cut back by 1 base and J by 0 bases. The CDR3, as DNA: TGTGCCAGCAGTTTAGTCCTTTCTAGCGGAAGCTCCTACAATGAGCAGTTCTTC. Translated, it gives CASSLVLSSGSSYNEQFF.

This clonotype was seen ten or more times. The chain links TRBV25-1 to TRBJ2-3; a possible D gene is TRBD2 (6 bases). This CDR3 has 15 residues. Deletions cut 5 bases from V and 2 bases from J, with 14 bases between. The germline gives CDR1 MGHDK, CDR2 SYGVNS. CDR3 sequence: CASSWSGVTTDTQYF. The CDR3 DNA reads as TGTGCCAGCAGTTGGTCGGGGGTAACCACAGATACGCAGTATTTT. Complete variable domain (other parts from reference TRBV25-1 and TRBJ2-3): EADIYQTPRYLVIGTGKKITLECSQTMGHDKMYWYQQDPGMELHLIHYSYGVNSTEKGDLSSESTVSRIRTEHFPLTLESARPSHTSQYLCASSWSGVTTDTQYFGPGTRLTVL.

The chain has TRBV6-6 and TRBJ1-2; D gene uncertain. The germline gives CDR1 MNHNY, CDR2 SVGAGI (reference sequence). The CDR3 spans 12 residues. V was shortened by 8 bases and J by 4 bases, with 11 bases between the two germline ends. This CDR3 reads CASATTSYGYTF. The CDR3 nucleotides read TGTGCCAGCGCCACAACGTCCTATGGCTACACCTTC.

This clonotype was picked up many times. The chain joins TRBV7-2 to TRBJ1-1; a weak D match, TRBD1 (5 bases). Germline CDR1 is SGHTA and CDR2 is FQGNSA. The CDR3 covers 13 residues. V lost 2 bases and J lost 10, with 14 bases in between. The CDR3 reads CASSLSRLGGAFF. CDR3 nucleotides: TGTGCCAGCAGCTTAAGCCGCCTGGGGGGAGCTTTCTTT. The complete variable domain, with remaining parts taken from reference TRBV7-2 and TRBJ1-1, reads GAGVSQSPSNKVTEKGKDVELRCDPISGHTALYWYRQSLGQGLEFLIYFQGNSAPDKSGLPSDRFSAERTGGSVSTLTIQRTQQEDSAVYLCASSLSRLGGAFFGQGTRLTVV.

This clonotype was detected many times. The rearrangement links TRBV12-3 or TRBV12-4 to TRBJ1-1; TRBD1 aligns across 7 bases. Trimming cost V 6 bases and J 4 bases; bases outside gene matches: 8. This CDR3 region has 14 residues. The CDR3 bases are TGTGCCAGCAGGTTGACAGGGAGGGGCACTGAAGCTTTCTTT. The encoded protein is CASRLTGRGTEAFF.

The genes are TRBV4-1 and TRBJ2-7; no clear D gene. Looked up from germline, CDR1 is MGHRA and CDR2 is YSYEKL. The CDR3 has 14 amino acids. The V end was cut by 3 bases, the J end by 1 base, with 10 bases between. The DNA of the CDR3 is TGCGCCAGCAGCCACCCCCTGGGTTCCTACGAGCAGTACTTC. It codes for CASSHPLGSYEQYF.

This clonotype has more than one count but fewer than ten. In nucleotides, the CDR3 is TGTGCCAGCAGGGTGACACAGGGCAATGAGCAGTTCTTC. Translated: CASRVTQGNEQFF. The rearrangement joins TRBV6-2 or TRBV6-3 to TRBJ2-1; TRBD1 might be the D (6 bases). V shed 6 bases and J shed 6 bases, with 12 bases lying between them. CDR1 MNHEY and CDR2 SVGEGT come from the germline V gene. The CDR3 extends over 13 amino acids.

Worth noting for this clonotype: This may come from a read error, since a much larger clone is one base off. The chain recombines TRBV6-2 or TRBV6-3 with TRBJ1-2, with TRBD1 identical over 9 bases. The CDR3 runs to 16 residues. Trimming cost V 5 bases and J 1 base; bases outside gene matches: 8. Germline-derived CDR1 and CDR2 are MNHEY and SVGEGT. This chain's CDR3 is CASSPIGTGINYGYTF. CDR3 nucleotides: TGTGCCAGCAGTCCCATAGGGACAGGGATTAACTATGGCTACACCTTC.

This clonotype was found many times. The rearrangement links TRBV7-2 to TRBJ2-5, with TRBD1 matching 9 bases. Germline lookup yields CDR1 SGHTA and CDR2 FQGNSA. J lost 3 bases, V lost 5 bases, and 4 bases had no gene match. There are 14 residues in the CDR3. The CDR3 loop reads CASSQRTGEETQYF. CDR3 coding DNA: TGTGCCAGCAGCCAGCGGACAGGGGAAGAGACCCAGTACTTC. Supplemented by reference TRBV7-2 and TRBJ2-5, the full variable domain reads GAGVSQSPSNKVTEKGKDVELRCDPISGHTALYWYRQSLGQGLEFLIYFQGNSAPDKSGLPSDRFSAERTGGSVSTLTIQRTQQEDSAVYLCASSQRTGEETQYFGPGTRLLVL.

The chain recombines TRBV20-1 with TRBJ1-1, with D possibly matching TRBD1 (5 bases). The germline gives CDR1 DFQATT, CDR2 SNEGSKA (reference sequence). Trimming took off 3 bases at V and 4 bases at J, with 12 bases between the two ends. CDR3 length equals 13 residues. Here the CDR3 reads CSASQGEITEAFF. Here the CDR3 DNA reads TGCAGTGCTAGCCAGGGTGAAATCACTGAAGCTTTCTTT.

The chain recombines TRBV5-4 with TRBJ2-1; D not resolved. The V gene lost 5 bases and the J gene lost 10 bases, with 13 bases spanning the gap. The CDR3 is made up of 12 amino acids. The germline gives CDR1 SGHNT, CDR2 YYREEE (reference sequence). CDR3 amino acids: CASSRPVGEQFF. The CDR3, as DNA: TGTGCCAGCAGTCGACCAGTGGGGGAGCAGTTCTTC.

This clonotype was counted ten times or more. The gene calls are TRBV20-1 and TRBJ2-1, with 10 bases lining up with TRBD2. The CDR3 loop spans 16 amino acids. Trimming took 0 bases from V and 8 from J; bases not matched to a gene: 10. Per the germline V gene, CDR1 is DFQATT and CDR2 is SNEGSKA (reference sequence). CDR3 residues: CSARDGAAGGPDEQFF. As DNA, the CDR3 is TGCAGTGCTAGAGATGGGGCAGCGGGAGGGCCGGATGAGCAGTTCTTC.

This clonotype was seen repeatedly, ten times or more. The chain is built from TRBV7-2 and TRBJ2-3; D might be TRBD2 (5 bases). V lost 5 bases, J lost 1 base, and 16 bases lay in between. The CDR3 length is 16 residues. Germline V gives CDR1 SGHTA, CDR2 FQGNSA. The CDR3 here is CASSHYVQEGTDTQYF. The CDR3 DNA reads TGTGCCAGCAGCCATTATGTCCAGGAGGGCACAGATACGCAGTATTTT.